This is a list of T cell receptor beta chains from one sample in a study of CD8 T cells in ankylosing spondylitis. Each CDR3 protein is one row after TCRdb ran MiXCR on the 5' RACE reads. Of under 950,000 distinct CDR3 sequences listed, roughly 19% were seen once; the top ten hold around 20%. Sequencing was carried out using blood, either unsorted or a sorted T cell fraction (not recorded which). The source of these receptors is a male donor with ankylosing spondylitis. CDR3s include the opening cysteine and the closing phenylalanine or tryptophan. D genes are given only for firm matches. Size is stated for part of the rows, as once, few or many counts, or as a class when the clone is expanded.

D | J | V | size | DNA | CDR3
TRBD1 | TRBJ1-1 | TRBV5-1 | few | TGCGCCAGCAGCGTGACAGGGTCGCCGAACACTGAAGCTTTCTTT | CASSVTGSPNTEAFF
. | TRBJ2-6 | TRBV3-1 | many | TGTGCCAGCAGACTAACAATAGGGGCCAACGTCCTGACTTTC | CASRLTIGANVLTF
TRBD1 | TRBJ1-1 | TRBV5-1 | . | TGCGCCAGCAGCACCGACAGGGATGCTGAAGCTTTCTTT | CASSTDRDAEAFF
TRBD2 | TRBJ2-7 | TRBV7-9 | . | TGTGCCAGCAGCGTGCTAGCGGGGAGTCCCTACGAGCAGTACTTC | CASSVLAGSPYEQYF
TRBD1 | TRBJ2-1 | TRBV5-1 | . | TGCGCCAGCAGCTTGGAGGGGGCGACTCCTGAGCAGTTCTTC | CASSLEGATPEQFF
. | TRBJ1-5 | TRBV20-1 | many | TGCAGTGCTGAATACCACGGGGGGAATCAGCCCCAGCATTTT | CSAEYHGGNQPQHF
. | TRBJ1-1 | TRBV20-1 | . | TGCAGTGCTAGAGATATCAACGTCGGCACTGAAGCTTTCTTT | CSARDINVGTEAFF
TRBD2 | TRBJ2-7 | TRBV4-1 | . | TGCGCCAGCAGCCGCGGGACTAGGGACGAGCAGTACTTC | CASSRGTRDEQYF
TRBD1 | TRBJ1-5 | TRBV27 | . | TGTGCCGCTGGGACAGGGGACCAGCCCCAGCATTTT | CAAGTGDQPQHF
TRBD2 | TRBJ2-1 | TRBV5-1 | . | TGCGCCAGCAGCTTAACCTCGGGACTAGCGGGAGTGGATGAGCAGTTCTTC | CASSLTSGLAGVDEQFF
TRBD1 | TRBJ1-4 | TRBV25-1 | . | TGTGCCAGCAGTGACTCCGGGACAGGGGAAAAACTGTTTTTT | CASSDSGTGEKLFF
. | TRBJ2-2 | TRBV4-2 | . | TGTGCCAGCAGCCAAGGGTACGGGGAGCTGTTTTTT | CASSQGYGELFF
TRBD2 | TRBJ2-1 | TRBV4-1 | . | TGCGCCAGCAGCCAAGATTCAGGGACTAGCGGCTACAATGAGCAGTTCTTC | CASSQDSGTSGYNEQFF
. | TRBJ1-5 | TRBV20-1 | few | TGCAGTGCTACCGGAACCGGGCCTAATCAGCCCCAGCATTTT | CSATGTGPNQPQHF
TRBD2 | TRBJ2-1 | TRBV29-1 | many | TGCAGCGCCACCCCGGGACTAGCGGACTCCTACAATGAGCAGTTCTTC | CSATPGLADSYNEQFF
TRBD2 | TRBJ2-5 | TRBV7-2 | many | TGTGCCAGCAGCTCCACTAGCGGCCAAGAGACCCAGTACTTC | CASSSTSGQETQYF
TRBD2 | TRBJ2-7 | TRBV4-3 | . | TGCGCCAGCAGCCAAGAATGGGGACTAGCGGGAGATCTCGAGCAGTACTTC | CASSQEWGLAGDLEQYF
. | TRBJ1-2 | TRBV18 | . | TGTGCCAGCTCACCCTCAGCCACCGGACAGAGACATGGCTACACCTTC | CASSPSATGQRHGYTF
. | TRBJ2-3 | TRBV10-3 | . | TGTGCCATCAGCTCTAGCGCCGACTCCCGCACAGATACGCTGTATTTT | CAISSSADSRTDTLYF
. | TRBJ2-2 | TRBV29-1 | few | TGCAGCGCGGAATCAGGGGCCCAGAACACCGGGGAGCTGTTTTTT | CSAESGAQNTGELFF
TRBD2 | TRBJ2-1 | TRBV11-2 | many | TGTGCCAGCAGCCTCGAGCGGGGGGTCTACAATGAGCAGTTCTTC | CASSLERGVYNEQFF
TRBD2 | TRBJ2-5 | TRBV3-1 | . | TGTGCCAGCAGCCGTCGGACTAGCGGTTTACAAGAGACCCAGTACTTC | CASSRRTSGLQETQYF
TRBD1 | TRBJ2-1 | TRBV30 | . | TGTGCCTTCTTTGAACAGGGGGGACCGTACAATGAGCAGTTCTTC | CAFFEQGGPYNEQFF
TRBD2 | TRBJ2-3 | TRBV24-1 | . | TGTGCCAGCTTAGCGGGGGGGCCTGGAGATACGCAGTATTTT | CASLAGGPGDTQYF
. | TRBJ1-2 | TRBV12-3/TRBV12-4 | few | TGTGCCAGCAGTCCACGGGGCGGTGGTAACTATGGCTACACCTTC | CASSPRGGGNYGYTF
. | TRBJ2-1 | TRBV12-3/TRBV12-4 | . | TGTGCCAGCTCTTTGCGGGGGCGAGGCAATGAGCAGTTCTTC | CASSLRGRGNEQFF